The present T cell receptor beta chain was sequenced within a study of blood T cell repertoires in COVID-19. Study details: Whether acute or convalescent, the COVID-19 samples came from the United States, Italy and Spain. PBMCs, B-cell-depleted T cells, or T cells were the source of the cDNA or gDNA that made up the material.

A few counts support this clone. Between the trimmed V and J ends, which lost 1 base and 9 bases, there was a span of 4 bases. The germline V gene has CDR1 LGHDT and CDR2 YNNKEL (reference sequence). The CDR3 is 11 amino acids. Original analysis: Reference gene primer amplification gave estimated nucleated cell counts. Clones were sequenced by immunoSEQ multiplex PCR, and TCRdb holds only the in-frame ones, with some missing. The V and J calls and clone size are taken from that table; D and trimming were inferred from the DNA. The profile covers some 310,000 clones, with about nine tenths appearing a single time and 1% taken by the ten largest.

The sequenced sample consisted of peripheral blood. The receptor was isolated from a man over 45 with active or convalescent COVID-19. V usage is TRBV3-1 (or the pseudogene TRBV3-2) and J usage is TRBJ2-1, with D unclear. The CDR3 DNA reads TGTGCCAGCAGCCAAGGAGGTGAGCAGTTCTTC. Protein sequence: CASSQGGEQFF.